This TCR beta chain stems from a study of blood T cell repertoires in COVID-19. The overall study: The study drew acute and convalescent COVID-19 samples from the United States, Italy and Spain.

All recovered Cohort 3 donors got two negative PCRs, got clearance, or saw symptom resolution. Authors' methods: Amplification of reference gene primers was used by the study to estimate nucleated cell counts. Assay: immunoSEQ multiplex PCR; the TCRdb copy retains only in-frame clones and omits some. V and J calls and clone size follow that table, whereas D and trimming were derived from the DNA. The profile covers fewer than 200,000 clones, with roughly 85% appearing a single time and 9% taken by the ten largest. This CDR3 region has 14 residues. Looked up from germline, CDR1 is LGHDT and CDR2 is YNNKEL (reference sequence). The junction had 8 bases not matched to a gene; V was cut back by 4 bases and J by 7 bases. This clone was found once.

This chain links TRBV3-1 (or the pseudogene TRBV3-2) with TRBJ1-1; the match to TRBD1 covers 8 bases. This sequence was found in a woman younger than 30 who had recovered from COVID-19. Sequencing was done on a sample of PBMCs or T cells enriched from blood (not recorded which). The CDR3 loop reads CASSLPGQGFEAFF. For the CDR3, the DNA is TGTGCCAGCAGCCTGCCAGGACAGGGCTTTGAAGCTTTCTTT.